The rows below give T cell receptor beta chains drawn from one sample of a study of blood T cell repertoires in COVID-19. The repertoire was sequenced with immunoSEQ multiplex PCR; TCRdb's copy has only in-frame clones and lacks some. The sample gives a few hundred thousand clones, just under 90% of which show up once; 10% is in the top ten. The sample taken for sequencing was PBMCs or T cells enriched from blood (not recorded which). The receptors were gathered from a woman in her forties or fifties who had recovered from COVID-19. Each CDR3 is given with its conserved first and last residue. Fields, in order: J gene, D gene, V gene, clone size, CDR3 protein, CDR3 DNA. D genes are given only for firm matches. Size tells how often a clone was seen (once, few, many) or the class of an expanded clone, and some rows leave it out.

TRBJ1-2,TRBD1,TRBV3-1/TRBV3-2,NA,CASSPILSDRGGYTF,TGTGCCAGCAGCCCGATACTGTCGGACAGGGGTGGCTACACCTTC
TRBJ2-5,TRBD2,TRBV7-2,NA,CASSLAGGGRQETQYF,TGTGCCAGCAGCTTAGCGGGGGGCGGGAGGCAAGAGACCCAGTACTTC
TRBJ1-2,NA,TRBV2,NA,CASTGGAGYLNYGYTF,TGTGCCAGCACAGGAGGGGCAGGTTATTTAAACTATGGCTACACCTTC
TRBJ2-1,NA,TRBV2,NA,CASSEGAPPYNEQFF,TGTGCCAGCAGTGAAGGGGCCCCCCCCTACAATGAGCAGTTCTTC
TRBJ1-1,NA,TRBV5-1,once,CASSLEPGWDTEAFF,TGCGCCAGCAGCTTGGAGCCGGGATGGGACACTGAAGCTTTCTTT
TRBJ1-4,NA,TRBV7-2,once,CASSLVASGGEDEKLFF,TGTGCCAGCAGCTTAGTCGCTTCGGGAGGGGAAGATGAAAAACTGTTTTTT
TRBJ2-3,NA,TRBV4-3,NA,CASSQGEEGFTQYF,TGCGCCAGCAGCCAAGGGGAGGAGGGCTTTACGCAGTATTTT
TRBJ2-7,TRBD1,TRBV12-3/TRBV12-4,NA,CASSLGQGHEQYF,TGTGCCAGCAGCCTCGGACAGGGTCACGAGCAGTACTTC
TRBJ2-2,NA,TRBV7-9,NA,CASSLAGSRGAGELFF,TGTGCCAGCAGCTTAGCGGGGAGCCGTGGGGCCGGGGAGCTGTTTTTT
TRBJ1-3,NA,TRBV2,NA,CASTRRGSGNTIYF,TGTGCCAGCACAAGAAGAGGGAGTGGAAACACCATATATTTT
TRBJ1-3,NA,TRBV6-5,NA,CASSLNDRSNTIYF,TGTGCCAGCAGCTTGAACGACAGGTCCAACACCATATATTTT
TRBJ2-7,TRBD2,TRBV5-1,NA,CASREGPFYEQYF,TGCGCCAGCCGGGAGGGACCCTTCTACGAGCAGTACTTC
TRBJ2-5,TRBD2,TRBV5-5,NA,CASSLASGIQESQYF,TGTGCCAGCAGCTTGGCTAGCGGAATCCAAGAGAGCCAGTACTTC
TRBJ2-1,TRBD2,TRBV14,NA,CASGLVYNEQFF,TGTGCCAGCGGACTAGTCTACAATGAGCAGTTCTTC